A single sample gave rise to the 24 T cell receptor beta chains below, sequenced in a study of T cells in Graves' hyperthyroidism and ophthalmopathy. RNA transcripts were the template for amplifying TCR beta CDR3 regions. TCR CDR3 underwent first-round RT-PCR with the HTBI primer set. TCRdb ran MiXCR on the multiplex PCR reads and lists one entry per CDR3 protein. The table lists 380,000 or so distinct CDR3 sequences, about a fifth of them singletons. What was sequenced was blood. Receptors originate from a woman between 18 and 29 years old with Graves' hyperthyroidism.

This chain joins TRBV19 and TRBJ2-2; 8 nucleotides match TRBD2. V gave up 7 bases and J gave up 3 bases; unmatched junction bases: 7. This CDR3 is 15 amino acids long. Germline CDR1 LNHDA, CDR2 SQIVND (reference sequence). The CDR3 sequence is CASNRSGGYTGELFF. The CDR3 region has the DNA TGTGCCAGTAATAGGAGCGGGGGCTACACCGGGGAGCTGTTTTTT.

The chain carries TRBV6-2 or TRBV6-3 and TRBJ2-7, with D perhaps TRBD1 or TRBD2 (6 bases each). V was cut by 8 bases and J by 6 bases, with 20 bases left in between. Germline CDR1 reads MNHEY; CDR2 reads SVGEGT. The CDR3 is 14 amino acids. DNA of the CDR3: TGTGCCAGCGCTGAGGGGGGAAGAGTTGGCGAGCAGTACTTC. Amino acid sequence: CASAEGGRVGEQYF.

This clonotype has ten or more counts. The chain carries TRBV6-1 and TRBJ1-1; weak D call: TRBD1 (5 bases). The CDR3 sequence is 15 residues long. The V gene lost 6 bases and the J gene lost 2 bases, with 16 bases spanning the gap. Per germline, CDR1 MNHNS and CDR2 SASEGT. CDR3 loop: CASRQRQLLNTEAFF. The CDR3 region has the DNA TGTGCCAGCAGACAAAGACAGCTTCTTAACACTGAAGCTTTCTTT.

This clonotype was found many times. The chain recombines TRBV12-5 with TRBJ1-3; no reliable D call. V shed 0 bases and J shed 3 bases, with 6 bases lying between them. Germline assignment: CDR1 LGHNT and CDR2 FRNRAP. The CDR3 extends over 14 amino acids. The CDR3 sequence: CASGLVRDGNTIYF. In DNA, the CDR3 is TGTGCTAGTGGTTTGGTACGTGATGGAAACACCATATATTTT.

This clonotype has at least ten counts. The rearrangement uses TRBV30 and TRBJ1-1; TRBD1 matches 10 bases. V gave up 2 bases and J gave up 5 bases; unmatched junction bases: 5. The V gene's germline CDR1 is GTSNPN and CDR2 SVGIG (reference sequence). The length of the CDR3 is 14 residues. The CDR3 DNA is TGTGCCTGGAGTTGGGGACAGGGGTCGACTGAAGCTTTCTTT. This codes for CAWSWGQGSTEAFF.

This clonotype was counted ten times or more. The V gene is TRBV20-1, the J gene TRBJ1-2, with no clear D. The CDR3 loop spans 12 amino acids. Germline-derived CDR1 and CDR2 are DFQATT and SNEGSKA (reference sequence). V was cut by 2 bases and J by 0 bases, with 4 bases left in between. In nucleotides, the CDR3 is TGCAGTGCTAGACCGACTAACTATGGCTACACCTTC. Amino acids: CSARPTNYGYTF.

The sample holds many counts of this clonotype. The CDR3 DNA is TGTGCCAGCAGCCCCGGTCGTGGAGCTTTCTTT. Translation gives CASSPGRGAFF. The chain is built from TRBV11-2 and TRBJ1-1; D is unresolved. This CDR3 spans 11 amino acids. V lost 5 bases and J 10 bases, leaving 11 bases between the germline ends. The germline V gene encodes CDR1 SGHAT and CDR2 FQNNGV.

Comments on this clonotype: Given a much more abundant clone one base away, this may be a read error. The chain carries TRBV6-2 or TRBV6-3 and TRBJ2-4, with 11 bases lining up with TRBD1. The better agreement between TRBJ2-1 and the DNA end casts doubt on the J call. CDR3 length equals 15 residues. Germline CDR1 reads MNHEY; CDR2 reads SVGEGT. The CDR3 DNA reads TGTGCCAGCAGTTCGGGACAGGGGGGCGGAAACATTCAGTTCTTC. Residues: CASSSGQGGGNIQFF.

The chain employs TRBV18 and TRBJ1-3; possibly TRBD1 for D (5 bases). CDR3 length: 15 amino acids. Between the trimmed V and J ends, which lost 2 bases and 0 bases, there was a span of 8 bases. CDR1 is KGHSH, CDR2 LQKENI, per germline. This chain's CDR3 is CASSPGTSSGNTIYF. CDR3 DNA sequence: TGTGCCAGCTCACCAGGGACGAGCTCTGGAAACACCATATATTTT.

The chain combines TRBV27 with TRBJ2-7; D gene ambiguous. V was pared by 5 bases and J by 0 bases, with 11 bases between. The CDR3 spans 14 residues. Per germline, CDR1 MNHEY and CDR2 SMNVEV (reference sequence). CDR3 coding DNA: TGTGCCAGCAGTCCCTATACCGTCTCCTACGAGCAGTACTTC. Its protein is CASSPYTVSYEQYF.

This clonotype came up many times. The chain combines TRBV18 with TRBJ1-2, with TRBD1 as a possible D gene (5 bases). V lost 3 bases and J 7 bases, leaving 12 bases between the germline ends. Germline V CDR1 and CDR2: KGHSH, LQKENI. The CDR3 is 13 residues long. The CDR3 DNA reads TGTGCCAGCTCACCCGCCGGGGCGGTTGGCTACACCTTC. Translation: CASSPAGAVGYTF.

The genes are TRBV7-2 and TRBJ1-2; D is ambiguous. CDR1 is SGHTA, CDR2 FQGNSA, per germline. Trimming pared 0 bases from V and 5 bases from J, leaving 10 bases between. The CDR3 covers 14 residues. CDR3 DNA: TGTGCCAGCAGCTTAGCAGTGGAGACTTATGGCTACACCTTC. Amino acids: CASSLAVETYGYTF. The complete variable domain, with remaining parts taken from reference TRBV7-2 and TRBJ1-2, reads GAGVSQSPSNKVTEKGKDVELRCDPISGHTALYWYRQSLGQGLEFLIYFQGNSAPDKSGLPSDRFSAERTGGSVSTLTIQRTQQEDSAVYLCASSLAVETYGYTFGSGTRLTVV.

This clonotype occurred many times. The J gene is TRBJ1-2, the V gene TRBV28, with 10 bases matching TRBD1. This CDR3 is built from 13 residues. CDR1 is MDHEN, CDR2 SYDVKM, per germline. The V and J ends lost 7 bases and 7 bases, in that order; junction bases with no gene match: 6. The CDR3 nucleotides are TGTGCCAGCACCCGACAGGGGGCTGGTGGCTACACCTTC. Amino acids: CASTRQGAGGYTF.

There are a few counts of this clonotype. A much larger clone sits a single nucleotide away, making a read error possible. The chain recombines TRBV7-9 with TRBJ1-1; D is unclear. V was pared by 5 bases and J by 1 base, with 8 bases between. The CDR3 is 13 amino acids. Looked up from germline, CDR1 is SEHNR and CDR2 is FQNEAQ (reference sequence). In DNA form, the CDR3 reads TGTGCCAGCAGCGCCCCGGGGAACACTGAAGCTTTCTTT. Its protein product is CASSAPGNTEAFF. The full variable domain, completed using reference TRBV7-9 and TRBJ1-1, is DTGVSQNPRHKITKRGQNVTFRCDPISEHNRLYWYRQTLGQGPEFLTYFQNEAQLEKSRLLSDRFSAERPKGSFSTLEIQRTEQGDSAMYLCASSAPGNTEAFFGQGTRLTVV.

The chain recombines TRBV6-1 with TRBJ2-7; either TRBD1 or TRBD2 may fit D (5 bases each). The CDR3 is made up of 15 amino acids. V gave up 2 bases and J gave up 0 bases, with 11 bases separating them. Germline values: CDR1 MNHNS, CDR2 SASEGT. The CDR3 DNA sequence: TGTGCCAGCAGTGAACGGGACGGCGACTCCTACGAGCAGTACTTC. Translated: CASSERDGDSYEQYF.

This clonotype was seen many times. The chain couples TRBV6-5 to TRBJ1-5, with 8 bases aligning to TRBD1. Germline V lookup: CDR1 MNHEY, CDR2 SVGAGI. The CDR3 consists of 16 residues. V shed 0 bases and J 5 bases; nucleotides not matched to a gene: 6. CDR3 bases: TGTGCCAGCAGTTACTCGGGGGACAGGAGATATCAGCCCCAGCATTTT. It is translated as CASSYSGDRRYQPQHF.

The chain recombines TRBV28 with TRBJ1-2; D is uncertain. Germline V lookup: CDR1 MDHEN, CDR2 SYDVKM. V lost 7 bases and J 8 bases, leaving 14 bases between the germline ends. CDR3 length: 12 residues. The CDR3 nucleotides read TGTGCCAGCACCGTCGGCTCCCGCGGCTACACCTTC. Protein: CASTVGSRGYTF.

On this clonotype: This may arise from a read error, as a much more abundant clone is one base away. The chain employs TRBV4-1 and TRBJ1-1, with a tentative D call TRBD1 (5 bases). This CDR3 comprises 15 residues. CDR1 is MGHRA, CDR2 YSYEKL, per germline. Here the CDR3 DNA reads TGCGCCAGCAGCCAACGGGGAGGGGTGAACGCTGAAGCTTTCTTT. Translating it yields CASSQRGGVNAEAFF.

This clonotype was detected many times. DNA of the CDR3: TGCAGCGTTGAAGTGGGGGGGACTGAAGCTTTCTTT. This encodes CSVEVGGTEAFF. The rearrangement uses TRBV29-1 and TRBJ1-1, with D possibly TRBD1 on 5 matching bases. Per the germline V gene, CDR1 is SQVTM and CDR2 is ANQGSEA. V shed 1 base and J shed 5 bases, with 8 bases lying between them. The CDR3 is made up of 12 amino acids.

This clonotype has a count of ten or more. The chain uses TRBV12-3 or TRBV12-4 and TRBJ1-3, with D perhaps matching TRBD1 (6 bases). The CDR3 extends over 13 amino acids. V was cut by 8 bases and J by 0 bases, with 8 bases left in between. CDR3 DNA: TGTGCCAGCGCGGACAGCTCTGGAAACACCATATATTTT. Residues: CASADSSGNTIYF.

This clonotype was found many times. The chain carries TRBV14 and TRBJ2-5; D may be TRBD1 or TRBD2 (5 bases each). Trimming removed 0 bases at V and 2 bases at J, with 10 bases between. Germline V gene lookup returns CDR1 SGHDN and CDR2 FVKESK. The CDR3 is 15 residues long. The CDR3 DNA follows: TGTGCCAGCAGCCAAGATCCGGGACGGCAAGAGACCCAGTACTTC. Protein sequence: CASSQDPGRQETQYF.

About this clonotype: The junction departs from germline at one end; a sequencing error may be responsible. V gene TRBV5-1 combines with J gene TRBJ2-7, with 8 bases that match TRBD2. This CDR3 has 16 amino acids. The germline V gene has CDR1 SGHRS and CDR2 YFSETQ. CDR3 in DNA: TGCGCCAGCAGTTTGGGTACGGGGGGGCCCAAGGACGAGCAGTACTTC. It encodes CASSLGTGGPKDEQYF. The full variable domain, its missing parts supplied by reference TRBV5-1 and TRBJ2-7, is KAGVTQTPRYLIKTRGQQVTLSCSPISGHRSVSWYQQTPGQGLQFLFEYFSETQRNKGNFPGRFSGRQFSNSRSEMNVSTLELGDSALYLCASSLGTGGPKDEQYFGPGTRLTVT.

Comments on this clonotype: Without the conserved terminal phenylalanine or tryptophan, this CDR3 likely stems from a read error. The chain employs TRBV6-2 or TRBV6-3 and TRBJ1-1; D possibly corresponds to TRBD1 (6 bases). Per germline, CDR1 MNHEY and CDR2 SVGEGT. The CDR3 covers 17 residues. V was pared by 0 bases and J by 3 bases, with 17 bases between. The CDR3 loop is CASSYSSGGKWDTEAFV. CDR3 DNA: TGTGCCAGCAGTTACTCGAGCGGGGGCAAGTGGGACACTGAAGCTTTCGTT.

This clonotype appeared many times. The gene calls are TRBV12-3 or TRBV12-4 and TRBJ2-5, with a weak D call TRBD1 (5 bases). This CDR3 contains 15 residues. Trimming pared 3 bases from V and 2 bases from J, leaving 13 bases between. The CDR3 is CASSLQGWIQETQYF. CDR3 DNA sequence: TGTGCCAGCAGTTTGCAGGGATGGATACAAGAGACCCAGTACTTC.